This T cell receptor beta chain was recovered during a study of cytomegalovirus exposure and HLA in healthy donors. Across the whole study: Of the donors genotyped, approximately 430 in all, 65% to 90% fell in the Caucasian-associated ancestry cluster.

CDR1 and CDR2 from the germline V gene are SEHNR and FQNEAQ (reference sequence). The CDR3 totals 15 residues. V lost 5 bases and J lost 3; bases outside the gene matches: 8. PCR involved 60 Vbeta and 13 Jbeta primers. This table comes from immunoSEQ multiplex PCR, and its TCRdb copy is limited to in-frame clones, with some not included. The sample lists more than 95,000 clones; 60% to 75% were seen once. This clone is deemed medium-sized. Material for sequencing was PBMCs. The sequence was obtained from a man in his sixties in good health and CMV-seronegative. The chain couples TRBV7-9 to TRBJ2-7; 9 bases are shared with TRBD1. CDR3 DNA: TGTGCCAGCAGCCCTGGACAGGGGAAGGTCTACGAGCAGTACTTC. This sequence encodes CASSPGQGKVYEQYF.